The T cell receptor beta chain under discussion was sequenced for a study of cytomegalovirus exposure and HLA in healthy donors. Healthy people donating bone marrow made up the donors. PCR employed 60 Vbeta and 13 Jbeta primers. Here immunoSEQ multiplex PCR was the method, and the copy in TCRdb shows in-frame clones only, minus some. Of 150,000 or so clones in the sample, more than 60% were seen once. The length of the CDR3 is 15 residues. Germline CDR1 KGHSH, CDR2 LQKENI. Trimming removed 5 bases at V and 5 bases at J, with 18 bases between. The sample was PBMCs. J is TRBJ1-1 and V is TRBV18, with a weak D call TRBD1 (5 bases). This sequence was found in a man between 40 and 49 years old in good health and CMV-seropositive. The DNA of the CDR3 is TGTGCCAGCTCAAGGGGAGGCCGGGTGGGTACTGAAGCTTTCTTT. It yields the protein CASSRGGRVGTEAFF.